This TCR beta chain was retrieved from a study of shared clonotypes between healthy human individuals. Every contributor of samples was a Caucasian grown-up residing in Nashville, Tennessee. Trimming at V came to 4 bases and at J to 1 base, leaving 4 bases not matched to a gene. This CDR3 contains 14 residues. The V gene's germline CDR1 is SGHRS and CDR2 YFSETQ. Evenly divided among several immunoSEQ plates was the genomic DNA of each subset. Sequencing used immunoSEQ multiplex PCR; TCRdb keeps in-frame clones, though not all of them. This table has roughly 2 million clones, nearly 97% appearing once.

The sequenced sample consisted of naive CD4+ T cells sorted from blood. Subset here: CD45RA+ positively selected. The genes are TRBV5-1 and TRBJ2-5; 7 bases match TRBD2. This TCR was recovered from a man younger than 35 in good health. The CDR3 nucleotides read TGCGCCAGCAGCCCGACTAGCCCCCAAGAGACCCAGTACTTC. Its protein product is CASSPTSPQETQYF.